This TCR beta chain was recorded in a study of T cell repertoires in cytomegalovirus infection. A single record per CDR3 protein comes from TCRdb applying MiXCR to the reads. In the table there are approximately 630,000 distinct CDR3 sequences, less than 25% of which are singletons. Germline V gene sequence: CDR1 SGDLS, CDR2 YYNGEE. The CDR3 runs 15 residues. V lost 3 bases and J lost 2; bases outside the gene matches: 5. Study-level points and caveats: CMV carriers with the relevant HLA were identified by cumulative public TCR beta family frequency.

A word on this clonotype: Its antigen is undetermined.

The sequencing input was CD8+ T cells from PBMCs. This clonotype originated in a human donor in good health (CMV status not recorded). Some clones in this sample may be carry-over from other donors' samples. V gene TRBV9 combines with J gene TRBJ2-7; 10 bases match TRBD1. CDR3 in DNA: TGTGCCAGCAGCGCCTCCGGGACAGGGGCCTACGAGCAGTACTTC. This sequence encodes CASSASGTGAYEQYF.